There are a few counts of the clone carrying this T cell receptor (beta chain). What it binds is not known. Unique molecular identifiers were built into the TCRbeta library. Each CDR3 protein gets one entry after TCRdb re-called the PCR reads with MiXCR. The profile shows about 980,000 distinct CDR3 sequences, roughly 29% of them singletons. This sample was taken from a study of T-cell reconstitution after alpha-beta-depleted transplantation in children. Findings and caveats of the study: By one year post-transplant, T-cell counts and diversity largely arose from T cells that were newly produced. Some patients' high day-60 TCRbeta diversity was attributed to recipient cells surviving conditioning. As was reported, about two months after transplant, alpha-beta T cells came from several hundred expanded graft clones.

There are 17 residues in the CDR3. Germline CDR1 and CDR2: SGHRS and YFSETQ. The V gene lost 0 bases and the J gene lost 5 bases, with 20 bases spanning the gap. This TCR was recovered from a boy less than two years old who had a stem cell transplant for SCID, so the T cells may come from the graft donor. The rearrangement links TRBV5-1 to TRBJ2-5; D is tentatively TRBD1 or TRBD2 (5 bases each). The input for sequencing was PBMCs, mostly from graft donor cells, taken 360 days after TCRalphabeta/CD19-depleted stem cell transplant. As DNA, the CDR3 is TGCGCCAGCAGCTTGGTAGCCGGGACCGCCGCGTGGGAGACCCAGTACTTC. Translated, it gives CASSLVAGTAAWETQYF.